This is a list of T cell receptor beta chains from one sample in a study of blood T cell repertoires in COVID-19. The assay was immunoSEQ multiplex PCR, and TCRdb's table has in-frame clones only and misses some. This table holds a few hundred thousand clones, 85% found once. Sequenced sample: peripheral blood. Source of these receptors: a woman aged 45-65 years with active or convalescent COVID-19. Each CDR3 is given with its conserved first and last residue. Each record gives: V gene, clone size, D gene, J gene, CDR3 DNA, CDR3 protein. The D gene is left open where the match is weak. The size of a clone is reported for some rows only, either as once, few or many, or as a class for expanded clones.

v_call: TRBV28; clone_size: -; d_call: TRBD1; j_call: TRBJ1-4; cdr3_nt: TGTGCCAGTTGTGGCCAGGGAAGGGGGCTAGGCGAAAAACTGTTTTTT; cdr3_aa: CASCGQGRGLGEKLFF
v_call: TRBV29-1; clone_size: -; d_call: TRBD1; j_call: TRBJ1-1; cdr3_nt: TGCAGCGTTGTCCGGCAGGGGGGCACTGAAGCTTTCTTT; cdr3_aa: CSVVRQGGTEAFF
v_call: TRBV5-1; clone_size: -; d_call: TRBD2; j_call: TRBJ2-1; cdr3_nt: TGCGCCAGCAGCACGGGACTAGCGGGAGCTAACAATGAGCAGTTCTTC; cdr3_aa: CASSTGLAGANNEQFF
v_call: TRBV5-1; clone_size: -; d_call: -; j_call: TRBJ2-5; cdr3_nt: TGCGCCAGCAGCTTCCCTCAAGCGGAGTACCAAGAGACCCAGTACTTC; cdr3_aa: CASSFPQAEYQETQYF
v_call: TRBV24-1; clone_size: once; d_call: TRBD2; j_call: TRBJ2-1; cdr3_nt: TGTGCCACCAGCGATGACCGCGTCGCGGGAGGGAACAATGAGCAGTTCTTC; cdr3_aa: CATSDDRVAGGNNEQFF
v_call: TRBV28; clone_size: -; d_call: TRBD2; j_call: TRBJ2-5; cdr3_nt: TGTGCCAGCGGCTCCCCGGGGGGATGGGAGACCCAGTACTTC; cdr3_aa: CASGSPGGWETQYF
v_call: TRBV28; clone_size: -; d_call: -; j_call: TRBJ1-1; cdr3_nt: TGTGCCAGCATGAACAGCATGAACACTGAAGCTTTCTTT; cdr3_aa: CASMNSMNTEAFF
v_call: TRBV4-2; clone_size: once; d_call: -; j_call: TRBJ2-1; cdr3_nt: TGTGCCAGCAGCCAGACTGGGTATGAAGGAGAGCAGTTCTTC; cdr3_aa: CASSQTGYEGEQFF
v_call: TRBV15; clone_size: once; d_call: -; j_call: TRBJ1-2; cdr3_nt: TGTGCCACCAGCAGAGTTACGTCCGGTCGGTATGGCTACACCTTC; cdr3_aa: CATSRVTSGRYGYTF
v_call: TRBV6-5; clone_size: few; d_call: TRBD2; j_call: TRBJ2-3; cdr3_nt: TGTGCCAGCAGTTTACTAGCGGGAGCTTCAGATACGCAGTATTTT; cdr3_aa: CASSLLAGASDTQYF
v_call: TRBV10-3; clone_size: -; d_call: -; j_call: TRBJ1-5; cdr3_nt: TGTGCCATCAGTGACGCACAGATCAATCAGCCCCAGCATTTT; cdr3_aa: CAISDAQINQPQHF
v_call: TRBV28; clone_size: -; d_call: -; j_call: TRBJ2-3; cdr3_nt: TGTGCCAGCAGTCTACCTCCCAGCACAGATACGCAGTATTTT; cdr3_aa: CASSLPPSTDTQYF
v_call: TRBV6-5; clone_size: -; d_call: TRBD1; j_call: TRBJ1-2; cdr3_nt: TGTGCCAGCAGTAGACAGGGGGCGGATGGCTACACCTTC; cdr3_aa: CASSRQGADGYTF
v_call: TRBV19; clone_size: -; d_call: TRBD2; j_call: TRBJ2-1; cdr3_nt: TGTGCCAGTAGTGGTATTAGCGGGAGGCGGGGGGAGCAGTTCTTC; cdr3_aa: CASSGISGRRGEQFF
v_call: TRBV4-1; clone_size: -; d_call: TRBD1; j_call: TRBJ1-4; cdr3_nt: TGCGCCAGCAGCAGAGGACAGGGGGTGGATGAAAAACTGTTTTTT; cdr3_aa: CASSRGQGVDEKLFF